The rows below give T cell receptor beta chains drawn from one sample of a study of identical twins. MiXCR, run by TCRdb on the 5' RACE reads, gives a single entry per CDR3 protein. The sample comprises around 220,000 distinct CDR3 sequences, about 10% of which are singletons, and 9% to 10% rests with the top ten. What was sequenced was memory T cells sorted from blood. The receptors derive from a man in his fifties or sixties in good health. Each CDR3 is given without its conserved first and last residue.

V	J	CDR3
TRBV6-1	TRBJ2-3	ASRHGLAESTDTQY
TRBV11-2	TRBJ2-5	ASSLGTHNQETQY
TRBV30	TRBJ2-2	AWSGTRTWNTGELF
TRBV6-5	TRBJ1-3	ASSYSVQGIGIY
TRBV28	TRBJ2-1	ASSSTSGRSSYNEQF
TRBV7-6	TRBJ1-2	ASSNPTGGRANYGYT
TRBV4-2	TRBJ1-1	ASSQGGRVDEAF
TRBV28	TRBJ2-7	ASQTSGLSSYEQY
TRBV20-1	TRBJ1-6	SARGTAGSPLH
TRBV4-2	TRBJ2-7	ASSDRYGQY
TRBV9	TRBJ2-1	ASSVGATNRNEQF
TRBV7-9	TRBJ2-3	ASSLTGPRHYTQY
TRBV28	TRBJ2-7	ASSPPNLSGACL
TRBV4-2	TRBJ1-1	ASSQITTPPEAF
TRBV10-3	TRBJ1-3	AISTGTGTGDTIY
TRBV4-1	TRBJ1-1	ASSQGRWGKDTEAF
TRBV4-2	TRBJ2-2	ASSQDTSANTGELF